These T cell receptor beta chains were read from a single sample in a study of T-cell reconstitution after alpha-beta-depleted transplantation in children. TCRdb reanalysed the PCR reads using MiXCR and keeps one entry per CDR3 protein. The table has about 230,000 distinct CDR3 sequences, approximately 10% seen once. The source material was PBMCs from the stem cell graft donor, sampled from the stem cell graft. These receptors were collected from a human donor who donated a stem cell graft to a child with acute lymphoblastic leukemia. Each CDR3 is given with its conserved first and last residue. Each record gives: J gene, V gene, D gene, clone size, CDR3 DNA, CDR3 protein. A D gene is named only where the DNA matches it firmly. Expanded clones get a size class; other rows say once, few or many, or leave the size out.

TRBJ2-5,TRBV24-1,TRBD2,many,TGTGCCACCAGTGACAGCTCGGGACTAGCGGGGGGAGGTCCAGAGACCCAGTACTTC,CATSDSSGLAGGGPETQYF
TRBJ2-7,TRBV6-1,TRBD2,NA,TGTGCCAGCAGTGAGACTAGCGGGGTGTCCTACGAGCAGTACTTC,CASSETSGVSYEQYF
TRBJ1-2,TRBV21-1,NA,few,TGTGCCAGCAGTTTTGTTAGGGACGGCTACACCTTC,CASSFVRDGYTF
TRBJ1-5,TRBV29-1,TRBD1,few,TGCAGCGTTTCCTCGGGACAGGGCTATCAGCCCCAGCATTTT,CSVSSGQGYQPQHF
TRBJ2-2,TRBV15,TRBD2,few,TGTGCCACCAGCAGAGATGTTCGGGAGGGCGCGGAGCTGTTTTTT,CATSRDVREGAELFF
TRBJ2-5,TRBV20-1,TRBD1,few,TGCAGTGCTGGACAGGGGATCGACCAAGAGACCCAGTACTTC,CSAGQGIDQETQYF
TRBJ2-1,TRBV7-2,TRBD2,NA,TGTGCCAGCAGCTTAGCGGTGGTAGCGGGGGGCGGAAATGAGCAGTTCTTC,CASSLAVVAGGGNEQFF
TRBJ1-6,TRBV3-1,NA,NA,TGTGCCAGCAGCCGGACCCCGGGCCTTTATAATTCACCCCTCCACTTT,CASSRTPGLYNSPLHF
TRBJ2-5,TRBV10-3,NA,many,TGTGCCATCAGTGAGCCGAGGTCTCCGGTTGAGACCCAGTACTTC,CAISEPRSPVETQYF
TRBJ1-5,TRBV20-1,NA,NA,TGCAGTGCAGCGCCGACGGATTATAGCAATCAGCCCCAGCATTTT,CSAAPTDYSNQPQHF
TRBJ1-1,TRBV5-6,NA,few,TGTGCCAGCAGCCCCGGTCCGAACACTGAAGCTTTCTTT,CASSPGPNTEAFF
TRBJ1-5,TRBV7-9,NA,NA,TGTGCCAGCAGCTCAATAACTAACACCCAGCCCCAGCATTTT,CASSSITNTQPQHF
TRBJ2-7,TRBV27,TRBD1,few,TGTGCCAGCAGTTTAATTGGGGGACAGAAGTCCTACGAGCAGTACTTC,CASSLIGGQKSYEQYF
TRBJ1-5,TRBV6-1,TRBD1,NA,TGTGCCAGCTCAATGAGACAGGGCAGGGACCAGCCCCAGCATTTT,CASSMRQGRDQPQHF
TRBJ1-4,TRBV11-2,NA,many,TGTGCCAGCAGCTTACAGCGGGACGAAAAACTGTTTTTT,CASSLQRDEKLFF
TRBJ2-3,TRBV7-2,TRBD1,NA,TGTGCCAGCGAAACAGGGGGCGCAGATACGCAGTATTTT,CASETGGADTQYF
TRBJ2-1,TRBV11-2,NA,many,TGTGCCAGCAGCTTAGGTAAAGGGGGGGCGAATGAGCAGTTCTTC,CASSLGKGGANEQFF
TRBJ1-2,TRBV4-2,NA,NA,TGTGCCAGCAGCCAAGATAGACAGTTCTATGGCTACACCTTC,CASSQDRQFYGYTF
TRBJ2-7,TRBV5-1,TRBD1,NA,TGCGCCAGCAGCTTCGTCTTAGGGACAGGGGCCACCTACGAGCAGTACTTC,CASSFVLGTGATYEQYF
TRBJ2-1,TRBV5-1,NA,few,TGCGCCAGTAAATCTGCTTCCTACAATGAGCAGTTCTTC,CASKSASYNEQFF
TRBJ1-5,TRBV2,NA,NA,TGTGCCAGCAATACCCCAGGGAGGGTGCGGCCCCAGCATTTT,CASNTPGRVRPQHF
TRBJ1-2,TRBV4-3,TRBD1,many,TGCGCCAGCAGCCAAGAAAGCGGACAGGGGAACTATGGCTACACCTTC,CASSQESGQGNYGYTF
TRBJ2-3,TRBV7-9,NA,few,TGTGCCAGCAGCTTGGGAGACTATACAGATACGCAGTATTTT,CASSLGDYTDTQYF
TRBJ2-1,TRBV11-2,NA,NA,TGTGCCAGCAGCCCTACGAGGGAAAGTGAGCAGTTCTTC,CASSPTRESEQFF
TRBJ1-5,TRBV20-1,NA,NA,TGCAGTGCTCCTCCCCTCATTCTTAGCAATCAGCCCCAGCATTTT,CSAPPLILSNQPQHF
TRBJ2-2,TRBV20-1,NA,many,TGCAGTGCTAGACTTCCAATCGGGGCGCACGGGGAGCTGTTTTTT,CSARLPIGAHGELFF
TRBJ2-3,TRBV3-1,NA,many,TGTGCCAGCAGCCCCCCCACCGGCTGGGATACGCAGTATTTT,CASSPPTGWDTQYF
TRBJ2-2,TRBV2,NA,many,TGTGCCAGCAACGGAGTGGGACCCCGGACCGGGGAGCTGTTTTTT,CASNGVGPRTGELFF
TRBJ1-2,TRBV6-5,TRBD1,NA,TGTGCCAGCAGCAGAGACAGGGTGTACACCTTC,CASSRDRVYTF
TRBJ2-1,TRBV23-1,NA,NA,TGCGCCAATACAAACGGAAGGAAGGTTCGATGCCTATACAATGAGCAGTTCTTC,CANTNGRKVRCLYNEQFF
TRBJ2-1,TRBV12-3/TRBV12-4,NA,many,TGTGCCAGCAGTCCGGGACAACCATACAATGAGCAGTTCTTC,CASSPGQPYNEQFF
TRBJ1-1,TRBV29-1,NA,many,TGCAGCGTTGATACCGGATTTAGCACTGAAGCTTTCTTT,CSVDTGFSTEAFF
TRBJ1-2,TRBV7-9,NA,NA,TGTGCCAGCAGCTTAGGCCGGACAGTGTTCAACTATGGCTACACCTTC,CASSLGRTVFNYGYTF
TRBJ2-3,TRBV6-2/TRBV6-3,TRBD2,NA,TGTGCCAGCAGTTACCTAGCGGGGAGCACAGATACGCAGTATTTT,CASSYLAGSTDTQYF
TRBJ2-7,TRBV5-1,NA,NA,TGCGCCAGCAGCTTGGCGGAGCAGAGCTACTACGAGCAGTACTTC,CASSLAEQSYYEQYF
TRBJ2-7,TRBV5-1,TRBD1,few,TGCGCCAGCAGCGTGACAGGGGGCCCCTACGAGCAGTACTTC,CASSVTGGPYEQYF
TRBJ1-1,TRBV10-3,NA,few,TGTGCCATCAGTGAGTCTGGCTTTGGGGACACTGAAGCTTTCTTT,CAISESGFGDTEAFF
TRBJ2-7,TRBV6-5,TRBD2,few,TGTGCCAGCAGTTACTCGACGGCTAGCGGGGGGGTCTACGAGCAGTACTTC,CASSYSTASGGVYEQYF